Below are 9 T cell receptor beta chains sequenced from a single sample in a study of HIV-infected patients and healthy controls. Alpha and beta constant-region primers primed reverse transcription of approximately 500 ng RNA. Each of the alpha and beta chains got its own library through chain-specific third strand synthesis with indices. MiXCR was run by TCRdb on the 5' RACE reads, yielding one entry per CDR3 protein. The sample includes under 10,000 distinct CDR3 sequences, 5% to 6.5% of them seen just once. The repertoire came from unfractionated whole blood and reflected all unsorted peripheral T cells. Here the sequenced sample was blood, taken before antiretroviral therapy. Source of these receptors: an adult with HIV infection.

By frequency in the sample, this clonotype is medium-sized (0.01 to 0.1%). The genes are TRBV7-8 and TRBJ2-4, with a weak D call TRBD2 (7 bases). Per the germline V gene, CDR1 is SGHVS and CDR2 is FQNEAQ. Trimming stripped 5 bases from V and 3 bases from J, with 23 bases between. The CDR3 totals 18 residues. The CDR3 sequence is CASSHILGGGLVKNIQYF. DNA of the CDR3: TGTGCCAGCAGCCACATCTTGGGAGGGGGATTGGTCAAAAACATTCAGTACTTC.

At least ten counts were recorded for this clonotype. The V gene is TRBV19, the J gene TRBJ2-3; D unclear. Trimming took off 4 bases at V and 6 bases at J, with 17 bases between the two ends. CDR1 LNHDA and CDR2 SQIVND come from the germline V gene (reference sequence). The CDR3 has 15 residues. The CDR3 loop is CASSTTPNWDDTQYF. The CDR3, as DNA: TGTGCCAGTAGTACCACTCCAAACTGGGATGATACGCAGTATTTT.

This chain joins TRBV27 and TRBJ2-7; 11 bases align to TRBD1. Germline loops: CDR1 MNHEY, CDR2 SMNVEV (reference sequence). The CDR3 contains 17 residues. V was pared by 6 bases and J by 3 bases, with 13 bases of the junction left unmatched. The CDR3 reads CASRGGRGTGGIYEQYF. In DNA, the CDR3 is TGTGCCAGCAGGGGAGGTAGGGGGACAGGGGGTATCTACGAGCAGTACTTC.

Many counts were recorded for this clonotype. The chain has TRBV6-6 and TRBJ2-7, with D possibly matching TRBD1 (6 bases). The V gene's germline CDR1 is MNHNY and CDR2 SVGAGI (reference sequence). The CDR3 extends over 14 amino acids. V lost 2 bases to trimming and J lost 1 base, with 9 bases between them. The CDR3 region is CASSYSQGSYEQYF. The CDR3 DNA is TGTGCCAGCAGTTACAGTCAGGGGTCCTACGAGCAGTACTTC.

Many counts were recorded for this clonotype. This chain joins TRBV5-6 and TRBJ2-2; 8 positions agree with TRBD2. Germline V gene lookup returns CDR1 SGHDT and CDR2 YYEEEE. The V gene end was trimmed by 1 base and the J gene end by 9 bases; junction bases not matched to a gene: 8. The CDR3 extends over 15 amino acids. This CDR3 is CASSLSLRGVRELFF. DNA of the CDR3: TGTGCCAGCAGCTTGTCGTTGCGGGGGGTCCGGGAGCTGTTTTTT.

This clonotype is termed medium-sized (0.01 to 0.1%). V and J are TRBV5-1 and TRBJ1-3, with no clear D. V was clipped by 1 base and J by 0 bases, with 8 bases between them. CDR3 length equals 15 residues. Germline CDR1 is SGHRS and CDR2 is YFSETQ. The CDR3: CASSLSPDSGNTIYF. The CDR3 DNA is TGCGCCAGCAGCTTGAGCCCTGACTCTGGAAACACCATATATTTT. Drawing the rest from reference TRBV5-1 and TRBJ1-3, the complete variable domain is KAGVTQTPRYLIKTRGQQVTLSCSPISGHRSVSWYQQTPGQGLQFLFEYFSETQRNKGNFPGRFSGRQFSNSRSEMNVSTLELGDSALYLCASSLSPDSGNTIYFGEGSWLTVV.

This rearrangement joins TRBV6-5 to TRBJ2-3; D gene ambiguous. Germline loops: CDR1 MNHEY, CDR2 SVGAGI. With 0 bases removed from V and 2 bases from J, the gap between germline ends came to 9 bases. This CDR3 comprises 15 residues. The CDR3 nucleotides read TGTGCCAGCAGTTACTCGAGTTTCACCACAGATACGCAGTATTTT. Amino acid sequence: CASSYSSFTTDTQYF.

This clonotype was counted ten times or more. The V gene is TRBV5-1, the J gene TRBJ2-5; 7 positions agree with TRBD1. The length of the CDR3 is 12 residues. From germline, CDR1 is SGHRS and CDR2 YFSETQ. The trim removed 6 bases at V and 2 bases at J, leaving 1 base unmatched. The CDR3 loop reads CASMGQQETQYF. CDR3 DNA sequence: TGCGCCAGCATGGGACAGCAAGAGACCCAGTACTTC.

This clonotype was observed at least ten times. V and J are TRBV15 and TRBJ2-5; 10 bases align to TRBD2. Germline V gene sequence: CDR1 LNHNV, CDR2 YYDKDF (reference sequence). This CDR3 comprises 17 residues. V trimming: 0 bases; J trimming: 2 bases; junction bases outside the gene matches: 6. CDR3 in amino acids: CATSRDLQRGGQETQYF. Here the CDR3 DNA reads TGTGCCACCAGCAGAGATCTTCAGCGGGGGGGACAAGAGACCCAGTACTTC.